The clone carrying this T cell receptor (beta chain) is medium-sized (0.01 to 0.1%) in the sample. The size of this beta chain means little, since it is a stray read in a library made for alpha chains. A unique molecular identifier was attached to every TCR cDNA molecule. MiXCR, run by TCRdb on the 5' RACE reads, gives a single entry per CDR3 protein. The sample has 7,200 or so distinct CDR3 sequences; about 3.7% are singletons. The data were obtained in a study of spatial heterogeneity in lung cancer. The wider study: Beta-chain sequences consistently outnumbered alpha-chain sequences in detection. The library had UMIs, and each TCR and UMI pair averaged more than ten raw reads.

As for time point: sample taken at primary tumor resection. Whole RNA from tumor, nontumor lung or frozen PBMC was sequenced unsorted. Germline lookup yields CDR1 SGHRS and CDR2 YFSETQ. Trimming cost V 9 bases and J 6 bases, with 19 bases left between them. This CDR3 comprises 14 residues. This rearrangement joins TRBV5-1 to TRBJ2-1; perhaps TRBD2 as D (5 bases). The TCR sequence derives from a female donor with early-stage non-small cell lung cancer. The source was normal lung tissue next to the tumor, collected at surgery. CDR3 region: CATNGAAEGNEQFF. CDR3 DNA: TGCGCCACCAACGGAGCCGCAGAGGGCAATGAGCAGTTCTTC. Full variable domain (missing parts from reference TRBV5-1 and TRBJ2-1): KAGVTQTPRYLIKTRGQQVTLSCSPISGHRSVSWYQQTPGQGLQFLFEYFSETQRNKGNFPGRFSGRQFSNSRSEMNVSTLELGDSALYLCATNGAAEGNEQFFGPGTRLTVL.